A single sample is the source of the 23 T cell receptor beta chains below, sequenced in a study of T-cell reconstitution after alpha-beta-depleted transplantation in children. TCRbeta library construction was performed incorporating unique molecular identifiers. TCRdb fed the PCR reads into MiXCR, producing one record per CDR3 protein. The sample lists about 2,900 distinct CDR3 sequences, roughly 19% occurring once. Sequencing was performed on PBMCs, mostly from graft donor cells, taken 60 days after TCRalphabeta/CD19-depleted stem cell transplant. The source of these receptors is a female patient between 5 and 17 years old who had a stem cell transplant for acute lymphoblastic leukemia, so the T cells may come from the graft donor.

The sample holds many counts of this clonotype. This chain links TRBV5-1 with TRBJ1-4, with unresolved D. This CDR3 spans 14 amino acids. Germline V gene data show CDR1 as SGHRS and CDR2 as YFSETQ. V lost 5 bases to trimming and J lost 8 bases, with 16 bases between them. The CDR3 DNA is TGCGCCAGCAGAGAACACCCGGGTTACGAAAAACTGTTTTTT. This gives the protein CASREHPGYEKLFF.

This clonotype has ten or more counts. The CDR3: CASSRPAGEQFF. DNA of the CDR3: TGTGCCAGCAGCCGCCCTGCTGGGGAGCAGTTCTTC. The V gene is TRBV7-9, the J gene TRBJ2-1; no reliable D call. Germline lookup yields CDR1 SEHNR and CDR2 FQNEAQ (reference sequence). V dropped 5 bases and J dropped 10 bases, with 12 bases sitting between them. The CDR3 totals 12 residues.

Worth noting for this clonotype: At one end, the junction sequence differs from germline, possibly due to a read error. V is TRBV3-1 and J is TRBJ2-1; D could derive from TRBD1 or TRBD2 (8 bases each). The CDR3 sequence is 19 residues long. The germline gives CDR1 LGHDT, CDR2 YNNKEL (reference sequence). The CDR3 DNA is TGTGCCAGCTGCCGTTACAGGGGGACGAGCGGGAGCTCCTACAATGAGCAGTCCTTC. This sequence encodes CASCRYRGTSGSSYNEQSF.

V is TRBV7-6 and J is TRBJ2-7, with D hard to call. V lost 5 bases, J lost 10 bases, and 18 bases lay in between. The CDR3 has 13 residues. The germline CDR1 and CDR2 sequences are SGHVS and FNYEAQ. CDR3 DNA sequence: TGTGCCAGCAGCCGTGGGGATATAGGAGAACAGTACTTC. Translation: CASSRGDIGEQYF.

The V gene is TRBV5-1, the J gene TRBJ2-1; D ambiguous. V lost 3 bases and J lost 3, with 10 bases in between. This CDR3 is 14 amino acids long. The germline gives CDR1 SGHRS, CDR2 YFSETQ. The CDR3 sequence: CASSSSYFYNEQFF. The CDR3 DNA reads as TGCGCCAGCAGCTCCTCCTATTTCTACAATGAGCAGTTCTTC.

This clonotype occurred once. V and J are TRBV7-2 and TRBJ1-1; D is perhaps TRBD1 (5 bases). CDR1 and CDR2 (germline): SGHTA, FQGNSA. Trimming pared 2 bases from V and 1 base from J, leaving 8 bases between. The CDR3 covers 14 residues. CDR3 region: CASSLITGNTEAFF. The CDR3 DNA reads TGTGCCAGCAGCTTAATAACAGGGAACACTGAAGCTTTCTTT.

This clonotype ranks as medium-sized. The J gene is TRBJ2-6, the V gene TRBV7-9; D call uncertain. V was pared by 4 bases and J by 4 bases, with 8 bases between. The germline V gene has CDR1 SEHNR and CDR2 FQNEAQ (reference sequence). This CDR3 is built from 14 residues. CDR3 DNA sequence: TGTGCCAGCAGCTCCGGTCTGGGGGCCAACGTCCTGACTTTC. The encoded protein is CASSSGLGANVLTF.

In its sample, this clonotype ranks as medium-sized (0.01 to 0.1%). This chain links TRBV20-1 with TRBJ2-7; D assignment may be TRBD1 or TRBD2 (5 bases each). Trimming left V 0 bases short and J 0 bases short, with 12 bases between. The CDR3 runs to 15 residues. Germline V gene data show CDR1 as DFQATT and CDR2 as SNEGSKA (reference sequence). The CDR3 is CSARDGDGNSYEQYF. DNA for the CDR3: TGCAGTGCTAGAGATGGGGACGGGAACTCCTACGAGCAGTACTTC.

The chain employs TRBV27 and TRBJ2-3, with D unclear. The CDR3 spans 18 residues. V was cut by 5 bases and J by 6 bases, with 27 bases left in between. Germline CDR1 reads MNHEY; CDR2 reads SMNVEV (reference sequence). CDR3 in DNA: TGTGCCAGCAGTCTGCACATGCCGGCAGGCGCAATATGGGATACGCAGTATTTT. It yields the protein CASSLHMPAGAIWDTQYF.

This chain connects TRBV27 to TRBJ2-7; tentatively, D is TRBD1 (5 bases). Germline values: CDR1 MNHEY, CDR2 SMNVEV (reference sequence). V lost 3 bases and J lost 6, with 21 bases in between. The CDR3 runs to 16 residues. The chain's CDR3 is CASSLRSGLRFREQYF. The CDR3 nucleotides read TGTGCCAGCAGTTTGAGGTCAGGGCTAAGATTCCGCGAGCAGTACTTC.

This sequence joins TRBV5-4 and TRBJ1-2; 11 bases match TRBD1. In germline, CDR1 is SGHNT, CDR2 YYREEE (reference sequence). CDR3 size: 14 residues. V gave up 4 bases and J gave up 8 bases; unmatched junction bases: 7. The CDR3 reads CASSQGQGAKGYTF. DNA of the CDR3: TGTGCCAGCAGCCAAGGACAGGGGGCGAAAGGCTACACCTTC.

This clonotype was observed many times. The V and J genes are TRBV6-5 and TRBJ2-2, with 7 bases fitting TRBD2. Germline values: CDR1 MNHEY, CDR2 SVGAGI. This CDR3 has 14 residues. With 7 bases clipped from V and 5 bases from J, the junction kept 7 bases outside the gene matches. CDR3 loop: CASTPRRGTGELFF. CDR3 DNA sequence: TGTGCCAGCACCCCACGGCGGGGGACCGGGGAGCTGTTTTTT.

This clonotype was seen many times. V usage is TRBV18 and J usage is TRBJ1-4; unclear D gene. There are 16 residues in the CDR3. Germline lookup yields CDR1 KGHSH and CDR2 LQKENI. Trimming removed 2 bases from V and 0 bases from J, with 10 bases in between. The CDR3 loop is CASSPIPAATNEKLFF. CDR3 sequence (DNA): TGTGCCAGCTCACCAATCCCCGCGGCAACTAATGAAAAACTGTTTTTT.

This clonotype has just one count. Here the CDR3 reads CATSKGFGSDTQYF. In DNA, the CDR3 is TGTGCCACCTCGAAAGGGTTCGGTTCAGATACGCAGTATTTT. This sequence joins TRBV7-9 and TRBJ2-3; no clear D gene. Germline-derived CDR1 and CDR2 are SEHNR and FQNEAQ (reference sequence). This CDR3 is built from 14 residues. V shed 10 bases and J shed 4 bases, with 18 bases lying between them.

This clonotype is termed medium-sized (0.01 to 0.1%). V gene TRBV12-3 or TRBV12-4 combines with J gene TRBJ1-5, with a weak D call TRBD1 (6 bases). This CDR3 contains 15 residues. The V end was cut by 1 base, the J end by 4 bases, with 11 bases between. Written as DNA, the CDR3 is TGTGCCAGCAGTTTAGGGGGGGCGGGTAATCAGCCCCAGCATTTT. Translation gives CASSLGGAGNQPQHF.

By sample fraction, this clonotype is large. V gene TRBV7-9 combines with J gene TRBJ1-5; D perhaps matches TRBD1 (5 bases). Germline assignment: CDR1 SEHNR and CDR2 FQNEAQ (reference sequence). This CDR3 region has 14 residues. V shed 4 bases and J shed 7 bases, with 14 bases lying between them. The CDR3 loop is CASSSPGFGQPQHF. The CDR3 DNA is TGTGCCAGCAGCTCTCCAGGGTTTGGGCAGCCCCAGCATTTT. Using reference TRBV7-9 and TRBJ1-5 for the parts outside the CDR3, the full variable domain is DTGVSQNPRHKITKRGQNVTFRCDPISEHNRLYWYRQTLGQGPEFLTYFQNEAQLEKSRLLSDRFSAERPKGSFSTLEIQRTEQGDSAMYLCASSSPGFGQPQHFGDGTRLSIL.

The table lists this clonotype with many counts. The gene calls are TRBV9 and TRBJ1-2; tentatively, D is TRBD1 (6 bases). Germline assignment: CDR1 SGDLS and CDR2 YYNGEE. V lost 2 bases and J lost 4, with 18 bases in between. This CDR3 has 16 residues. The CDR3 region is CASSVRGGRRAYGYTF. CDR3 DNA sequence: TGTGCCAGCAGCGTTAGGGGGGGCCGCAGGGCCTATGGCTACACCTTC. The full variable domain, in which reference TRBV9 and TRBJ1-2 provide the parts outside the CDR3, is DSGVTQTPKHLITATGQRVTLRCSPRSGDLSVYWYQQSLDQGLQFLIQYYNGEERAKGNILERFSAQQFPDLHSELNLSSLELGDSALYFCASSVRGGRRAYGYTFGSGTRLTVV.

The rearrangement uses TRBV7-6 and TRBJ1-1, with TRBD1 identical over 7 bases. The germline gives CDR1 SGHVS, CDR2 FNYEAQ. The ends lost 0 bases at V and 3 bases at J; junction bases unmatched: 7. CDR3 length: 16 residues. The CDR3 coding sequence is TGTGCCAGCAGCTTAGCCGGCGGGACAGCACACACTGAAGCTTTCTTT. Translation: CASSLAGGTAHTEAFF.

By share of the sample, this clonotype is medium-sized. V gene TRBV13 combines with J gene TRBJ1-5; D gene uncertain. Germline V gives CDR1 PRHDT, CDR2 FYEKMQ (reference sequence). V was trimmed by 3 bases and J by 8 bases, leaving 14 bases between them. The CDR3 sequence is 14 residues long. The chain's CDR3 is CASSLGKGRKPQHF. Written as DNA, the CDR3 is TGTGCCAGCAGCTTGGGAAAAGGGAGGAAGCCCCAGCATTTT.

This clonotype was observed at least ten times. This chain connects TRBV15 to TRBJ2-7; possibly TRBD2 for D (6 bases). CDR1 LNHNV and CDR2 YYDKDF come from the germline V gene (reference sequence). Trimming removed 3 bases at V and 3 bases at J, with 15 bases between. This CDR3 is built from 15 residues. Here the CDR3 reads CATSRGSQGGYEQYF. As DNA, the CDR3 is TGTGCCACCAGCAGGGGGAGTCAGGGAGGCTACGAGCAGTACTTC.

In its sample, this clonotype was seen many times. This rearrangement joins TRBV7-2 to TRBJ1-3; 7 nucleotides match TRBD1. The CDR3 loop spans 16 amino acids. After removal of 5 bases from V and 0 bases from J, the junction contained 7 bases not matched to a gene. Germline CDR1 is SGHTA and CDR2 is FQGNSA. CDR3 loop: CASSKGQVGSGNTIYF. CDR3 nucleotides: TGTGCCAGCAGCAAAGGACAGGTGGGCTCTGGAAACACCATATATTTT.

Within the sample, this clonotype is medium-sized. The genes are TRBV29-1 and TRBJ2-7; no clear D gene. V lost 4 bases and J lost 7, with 8 bases in between. Germline V CDR1 and CDR2: SQVTM, ANQGSEA. The CDR3 is 10 amino acids. The CDR3, as DNA: TGCAGCGTTGGTCTACGGGAGCAGTACTTC. Encoded protein: CSVGLREQYF.

This clonotype was observed at least ten times. The rearrangement uses TRBV5-5 and TRBJ1-5, with D possibly matching TRBD1 (5 bases). This CDR3 is built from 14 residues. Trimming took 3 bases from V and 5 from J, leaving 12 bases between them. Germline-derived CDR1 and CDR2 are SGHKS and YYEKEE (reference sequence). The CDR3 loop reads CASSSGRGYQPQHF. The CDR3 coding sequence is TGTGCCAGCAGCTCGGGACGGGGCTATCAGCCCCAGCATTTT.